This is a list of T cell receptor beta chains from one sample in a study of blood T cell repertoires in COVID-19. The table came from immunoSEQ multiplex PCR; TCRdb's copy has only in-frame clones and leaves some out. The sample includes nearly 350,000 clones, about 90% of them seen just once. The specimen was peripheral blood. The receptors stem from a woman between 18 and 29 years old who had recovered from COVID-19. CDR3s include the opening cysteine and the closing phenylalanine or tryptophan. The D gene is left open where the match is weak. Size is omitted from some rows. Given values are once, few, many or a class for expanded clones.

TRBD1	-	TRBV15	TRBJ2-1	CATSRGQGANEQFF	TGTGCCACCAGCAGAGGACAGGGGGCGAATGAGCAGTTCTTC
-	few	TRBV7-9	TRBJ1-1	CASREANTEAFF	TGTGCCAGCAGAGAGGCGAACACTGAAGCTTTCTTT
TRBD2	-	TRBV9	TRBJ2-3	CASSVGAGGHTDTQYF	TGTGCCAGCAGCGTAGGGGCGGGAGGGCACACAGATACGCAGTATTTT
TRBD2	-	TRBV11-3	TRBJ2-1	CASGHSGSFERDEQFF	TGTGCCAGCGGACATAGCGGGAGTTTTGAACGGGATGAGCAGTTCTTC
TRBD2	-	TRBV13	TRBJ2-1	CASSPRTSGPNEQFF	TGTGCCAGCAGCCCACGGACTAGCGGACCCAATGAGCAGTTCTTC
TRBD1	-	TRBV3-1/TRBV3-2	TRBJ1-1	CASSPGGRRNTEAFF	TGTGCCAGCAGCCCAGGGGGCCGTCGGAACACTGAAGCTTTCTTT
TRBD2	-	TRBV7-9	TRBJ2-1	CASSLFQEREQRYNEQFF	TGTGCCAGCAGCTTATTTCAAGAGCGGGAGCAGCGGTACAATGAGCAGTTCTTC
TRBD2	once	TRBV7-2	TRBJ2-3	CASSRPLAGVSGTDTQYF	TGTGCCAGCAGCCGGCCACTAGCGGGAGTTAGTGGCACAGATACGCAGTATTTT
-	-	TRBV7-2	TRBJ2-2	CASSQRGSNPGELFF	TGTGCCAGCAGCCAACGGGGAAGTAACCCGGGGGAGCTGTTTTTT
-	-	TRBV27	TRBJ2-3	CASSLSIGGEFRTDTQYF	TGTGCCAGCAGTTTATCGATAGGAGGGGAGTTCCGCACAGATACGCAGTATTTT
-	-	TRBV11-2	TRBJ2-3	CASSLDLRAGTDTQYF	TGTGCCAGCAGCTTAGATCTCCGCGCGGGCACAGATACGCAGTATTTT
-	-	TRBV11-3	TRBJ2-1	CASSWTLALEQFF	TGTGCCAGCAGCTGGACTCTAGCGCTGGAGCAGTTCTTC
-	-	TRBV20-1	TRBJ2-1	CSARGGLTFF	TGCAGTGCTAGAGGAGGGTTGACGTTCTTC
TRBD1	once	TRBV11-3	TRBJ2-5	CASSSGGRGRVETQYF	TGTGCCAGCAGCTCAGGTGGCAGGGGGCGGGTAGAGACCCAGTACTTC
-	once	TRBV27	TRBJ1-2	CASSLGRAVNGYTF	TGTGCCAGCAGTTTAGGCAGGGCTGTTAACGGCTACACCTTC
TRBD2	-	TRBV5-6	TRBJ2-3	CASSFLTSLESTDTQYF	TGTGCCAGCAGCTTCCTGACTAGCTTGGAATCGACAGATACGCAGTATTTT
-	-	TRBV11-3	TRBJ2-1	CASSLSPQVYNEQFF	TGTGCCAGCAGCTTATCCCCCCAGGTTTACAATGAGCAGTTCTTC
TRBD1	-	TRBV4-1	TRBJ1-2	CASSPSPGQNYGYTF	TGCGCCAGCAGCCCCTCCCCGGGACAGAACTATGGCTACACCTTC
-	-	TRBV20-1	TRBJ2-1	CSADYLNEQFF	TGCAGTGCTGACTACCTCAATGAGCAGTTCTTC
TRBD1	-	TRBV9	TRBJ1-6	CASSVGTGLPLHF	TGTGCCAGCAGCGTAGGGACAGGGTTACCCCTCCACTTT
-	-	TRBV29-1	TRBJ2-4	CSVERSGKQNIQYF	TGCAGCGTTGAAAGGTCAGGGAAACAAAACATTCAGTACTTC
-	-	TRBV6-1	TRBJ2-5	CASSEWRRGAQETQYF	TGTGCCAGCAGTGAATGGCGGAGGGGAGCCCAAGAGACCCAGTACTTC
TRBD2	-	TRBV13	TRBJ2-1	CASSLRLAGNEQFF	TGTGCCAGCAGCTTACGACTAGCGGGCAATGAGCAGTTCTTC
-	-	TRBV5-4	TRBJ2-5	CASSLSTETQYF	TGTGCCAGCAGCTTGAGCACAGAGACCCAGTACTTC
-	few	TRBV6-5	TRBJ1-1	CASIRRGNTEAFF	TGTGCCAGCATTAGGAGGGGGAACACTGAAGCTTTCTTT
-	-	TRBV12-3/TRBV12-4	TRBJ1-2	CASSDRAIGYTF	TGTGCCAGCAGTGACAGAGCTATAGGCTACACCTTC
TRBD1	-	TRBV6-6	TRBJ1-6	CASRSRGLVENSPLHF	TGTGCCAGCAGATCCAGGGGGCTGGTGGAGAATTCACCCCTCCACTTT
-	-	TRBV6-5	TRBJ1-5	CASTEGGQEPQHF	TGTGCCAGCACCGAGGGGGGGCAGGAGCCCCAGCATTTT
-	-	TRBV11-2	TRBJ2-3	CASRELVGASTDTQYF	TGTGCCAGCAGGGAACTCGTAGGGGCTAGCACAGATACGCAGTATTTT
-	-	TRBV6-5	TRBJ1-1	CASRETGTSNTEAFF	TGTGCCAGCAGAGAGACCGGGACATCGAACACTGAAGCTTTCTTT
-	-	TRBV10-3	TRBJ2-5	CAIPDTGETQYF	TGTGCCATTCCGGACACGGGCGAGACCCAGTACTTC
TRBD1	-	TRBV9	TRBJ1-2	CASSGDREWVYGYTF	TGTGCCAGCAGCGGGGACAGGGAATGGGTCTATGGCTACACCTTC
-	-	TRBV30	TRBJ1-3	CAWSVRGRVGNTIYF	TGTGCCTGGAGTGTACGAGGCAGGGTTGGAAACACCATATATTTT
TRBD2	once	TRBV24-1	TRBJ2-3	CATSDFRTSGRDTQYF	TGTGCCACCAGTGATTTCCGGACTAGCGGGAGGGATACGCAGTATTTT
TRBD2	-	TRBV14	TRBJ2-1	CASSRSGTIHNEQFF	TGTGCCAGCAGCCGGTCCGGGACTATCCACAATGAGCAGTTCTTC
TRBD2	-	TRBV6-1	TRBJ2-3	CASSEFSRASGRRGTDTQYF	TGTGCCAGCAGTGAATTCTCGAGGGCTAGCGGGAGGCGGGGCACAGATACGCAGTATTTT